The rows below give T cell receptor beta chains drawn from one sample of a study of blood T cell repertoires in COVID-19. The repertoire was sequenced with immunoSEQ multiplex PCR; TCRdb's copy has only in-frame clones and lacks some. The sample carries a few hundred thousand clones, about 79% recorded once. Sequenced sample: peripheral blood. All receptors come from a man in his forties or fifties with active or convalescent COVID-19. CDR3s include the opening cysteine and the closing phenylalanine or tryptophan.

V gene,J gene,CDR3 protein
TRBV28,TRBJ1-3,CASSFVGSSGNTIYF
TRBV11-2,TRBJ1-1,CASSLERGNTEAFF
TRBV21-1,TRBJ1-1,CASRKCPIQGFFMNTEAFF
TRBV6-2/TRBV6-3,TRBJ2-1,CASSYIQGYEQFF
TRBV28,TRBJ1-4,CASSFAAPGYQQELFF
TRBV2,TRBJ2-7,CASRPGTSGTARPWNF
TRBV27,TRBJ1-2,CASSLGTGANYGYTF
TRBV6-1,TRBJ2-7,CASSEDRRISYEQYF
TRBV6-1,TRBJ1-1,CASSELGTQGTEAFF
TRBV9,TRBJ2-3,CASSQGREVAAQYF
TRBV6-5,TRBJ1-1,CASSYLGQGARGAFF
TRBV28,TRBJ2-7,CASSLPLRDRGAYEQYF
TRBV2,TRBJ2-2,CASSVQGRAGDGELFF
TRBV6-2/TRBV6-3,TRBJ1-2,CASSSWTGRFGNGYTF
TRBV3-1/TRBV3-2,TRBJ2-5,CASSQVGGQETQYF
TRBV10-3,TRBJ2-3,CAISGLAPADTQYF
TRBV6-5,TRBJ2-2,CASRALQRTTGELFF
TRBV10-3,TRBJ2-5,CAISESQKETQYF